This entry lists 27 T cell receptor beta chains sequenced from one sample in a study of blood T cell repertoires in COVID-19. Assay: immunoSEQ multiplex PCR; the TCRdb copy retains only in-frame clones and omits some. The table records about 4,900 clones, approximately 91% of them present only once. Sequenced material: peripheral blood. The receptors were gathered from a human donor in a cohort sampled during active COVID-19.

The rearrangement uses TRBV7-2 and TRBJ2-7; D is undetermined. V dropped 1 base and J dropped 5 bases, with 12 bases sitting between them. The CDR3 is 14 residues long. Germline-derived CDR1 and CDR2 are SGHTA and FQGNSA. CDR3 region: CASSLERLEDEQYF. CDR3 DNA sequence: TGTGCCAGCAGCTTAGAGCGCCTAGAAGACGAGCAGTACTTC.

J is TRBJ2-7 and V is TRBV27; 16 bases map to TRBD2. CDR1 MNHEY and CDR2 SMNVEV come from the germline V gene (reference sequence). This CDR3 comprises 18 residues. V trimming: 6 bases; J trimming: 3 bases; junction bases outside the gene matches: 11. This chain's CDR3 is CASSPGQGLAGGYYEQYF. CDR3 bases: TGTGCCAGCAGCCCAGGACAGGGACTAGCGGGAGGGTACTACGAGCAGTACTTC.

The gene calls are TRBV7-9 and TRBJ1-1; possibly TRBD1 for D (5 bases). The CDR3 runs to 12 residues. V lost 1 base and J lost 7, with 7 bases in between. CDR1 SEHNR and CDR2 FQNEAQ come from the germline V gene (reference sequence). The CDR3 here is CASSLVRGEAFF. CDR3 nucleotides: TGTGCCAGCAGCTTAGTAAGGGGTGAAGCTTTCTTT.

The chain has TRBV5-4 and TRBJ2-7; 9 nucleotides match TRBD2. The CDR3 loop spans 15 amino acids. The J segment lost 1 base and the V segment lost 2 bases, leaving 4 bases of the junction unmatched. Germline assignment: CDR1 SGHNT and CDR2 YYREEE (reference sequence). As DNA, the CDR3 is TGTGCCAGCAGCTTCGCGGGGGGGCTTTCCTACGAGCAGTACTTC. Its protein is CASSFAGGLSYEQYF. Variable domain in full (rest from reference TRBV5-4 and TRBJ2-7): ETGVTQSPTHLIKTRGQQVTLRCSSQSGHNTVSWYQQALGQGPQFIFQYYREEENGRGNFPPRFSGLQFPNYSSELNVNALELDDSALYLCASSFAGGLSYEQYFGPGTRLTVT.

The V and J genes are TRBV18 and TRBJ2-7, with a possible D match to TRBD1 (6 bases). This CDR3 spans 16 amino acids. CDR1 KGHSH and CDR2 LQKENI come from the germline V gene. V was shortened by 3 bases and J by 5 bases, with 20 bases between the two germline ends. The CDR3 loop is CASSPVETGMIHEQYF. As DNA, the CDR3 is TGTGCCAGCTCACCGGTGGAAACAGGGATGATCCACGAGCAGTACTTC.

The V and J genes are TRBV5-4 and TRBJ2-7; TRBD1 matches 8 bases. Germline CDR1 and CDR2: SGHNT and YYREEE (reference sequence). CDR3 size: 13 residues. J gave up 3 bases and V 4 bases, and 3 bases lay outside the gene matches. The CDR3 bases are TGTGCCAGCAGCCGAGGGACAGGCTACGAGCAGTACTTC. Translation: CASSRGTGYEQYF.

V gene TRBV28 combines with J gene TRBJ2-1; 7 bases align to TRBD2. Germline V gives CDR1 MDHEN, CDR2 SYDVKM. Trimming cost V 6 bases and J 2 bases; bases outside gene matches: 10. The CDR3 has 16 residues. The CDR3 region is CASRTSRDYTYNEQFF. The CDR3, as DNA: TGTGCCAGCAGGACCTCCCGGGACTACACCTACAATGAGCAGTTCTTC.

V and J are TRBV6-4 and TRBJ2-1, with 10 bases fitting TRBD2. The CDR3 runs 15 residues. After removal of 5 bases from V and 7 bases from J, the junction contained 8 bases not matched to a gene. Germline CDR1 and CDR2: MRHNA and SNTAGT. The CDR3 region is CASSPLAGVSNEQFF. The DNA of the CDR3 is TGTGCCAGCAGTCCCCTAGCGGGAGTTAGTAATGAGCAGTTCTTC.

The V and J genes are TRBV6-1 and TRBJ1-5, with a weak D call TRBD1 (6 bases). There are 15 residues in the CDR3. Trimming took off 2 bases at V and 5 bases at J, with 13 bases between the two ends. Germline CDR1 is MNHNS and CDR2 is SASEGT. CDR3 region: CASSETAGEHQPQHF. In DNA form, the CDR3 reads TGTGCCAGCAGTGAAACGGCAGGGGAGCATCAGCCCCAGCATTTT.

The chain couples TRBV25-1 to TRBJ1-4; 9 nucleotides match TRBD1. The trim removed 6 bases at V and 5 bases at J, leaving 1 base unmatched. Germline values: CDR1 MGHDK, CDR2 SYGVNS. The CDR3 length is 13 residues. The CDR3 coding sequence is TGTGCCAGCAGCGGACAGGGGAATGAAAAACTGTTTTTT. Translation: CASSGQGNEKLFF.

V and J are TRBV5-6 and TRBJ1-6; TRBD1 aligns across 7 bases. Germline-derived CDR1 and CDR2 are SGHDT and YYEEEE. Trimming at V came to 1 base and at J to 4 bases, leaving 2 bases not matched to a gene. CDR3 length: 15 residues. CDR3 residues: CASSLRGPYNSPLHF. CDR3 nucleotides: TGTGCCAGCAGCTTGAGGGGGCCTTATAATTCACCCCTCCACTTT.

The chain recombines TRBV25-1 with TRBJ2-3; 12 positions match TRBD2. Looked up from germline, CDR1 is MGHDK and CDR2 is SYGVNS. The CDR3 totals 16 residues. V lost 3 bases to trimming and J lost 6 bases; unmatched junction nucleotides: 7. The CDR3 reads CASSERGLAGRDTQYF. The DNA for the CDR3 is TGTGCCAGCAGTGAGAGGGGACTAGCGGGCCGGGATACGCAGTATTTT.

This chain links TRBV29-1 with TRBJ1-1, with unresolved D. Germline lookup yields CDR1 SQVTM and CDR2 ANQGSEA. The CDR3 has 12 amino acids. CDR3 loop: CRAGSMNTEAFF. The CDR3 nucleotides read TGCCGCGCCGGTAGCATGAACACTGAAGCTTTCTTT.

This clone was observed a few times. The chain links TRBV19 to TRBJ1-2; the match to TRBD1 covers 10 bases. CDR1 and CDR2 from the germline V gene are LNHDA and SQIVND (reference sequence). V lost 9 bases to trimming and J lost 2 bases; unmatched junction nucleotides: 6. The CDR3 is made up of 14 amino acids. CDR3 residues: CASYRQGANYGYTF. For the CDR3, the DNA is TGTGCCAGCTACAGACAGGGGGCCAACTATGGCTACACCTTC.

This clone has just one count. V is TRBV4-1 and J is TRBJ2-1, with TRBD2 identical over 8 bases. This CDR3 region has 17 residues. Germline V gives CDR1 MGHRA, CDR2 YSYEKL. After removal of 0 bases from V and 7 bases from J, the junction contained 11 bases not matched to a gene. Written as DNA, the CDR3 is TGCGCCAGCAGCCAAGATCGAAGCGGGAGTAGAGGGAATGAGCAGTTCTTC. Translated: CASSQDRSGSRGNEQFF.

The V gene is TRBV2, the J gene TRBJ2-6; TRBD1 aligns across 8 bases. V shed 6 bases, J shed 5 bases, and the junction held 12 bases outside the gene matches. This CDR3 is built from 17 residues. Germline CDR1 SNHLY, CDR2 FYNNEI. The CDR3 spells CASSAGQGQGWANVLTF. CDR3 nucleotides: TGTGCCAGCAGCGCTGGACAGGGCCAAGGCTGGGCCAACGTCCTGACTTTC.

CDR3 in amino acids: CASSQKPSGGETQYF. The CDR3 DNA is TGTGCCAGCAGCCAGAAGCCTAGCGGCGGAGAGACCCAGTACTTC. V and J are TRBV4-2 and TRBJ2-5, with 7 bases lining up with TRBD2. V lost 3 bases, J lost 4 bases, and 8 bases stayed unmatched. Germline CDR1 LGHNA, CDR2 YNFKEQ. The CDR3 is 15 amino acids.

The chain joins TRBV24-1 to TRBJ1-2, with D maybe TRBD1 (6 bases). The CDR3 sequence is 14 residues long. Germline assignment: CDR1 KGHDR and CDR2 SFDVKD. Trimming removed 3 bases from V and 2 bases from J, with 9 bases in between. CDR3: CATSDPDRNYGYTF. CDR3 in DNA: TGTGCCACCAGTGATCCAGACAGGAACTATGGCTACACCTTC.

The chain couples TRBV5-4 to TRBJ2-7; perhaps TRBD1 as D (5 bases). Deletions cut 2 bases from V and 3 bases from J, with 9 bases between. This CDR3 has 13 amino acids. Germline V CDR1 and CDR2: SGHNT, YYREEE (reference sequence). The CDR3 reads CASSFLGDYEQYF. CDR3 DNA: TGTGCCAGCAGCTTTTTAGGGGACTACGAGCAGTACTTC.

The chain carries TRBV5-6 and TRBJ2-1, with TRBD2 matching 11 bases. The CDR3 has 16 residues. Per germline, CDR1 SGHDT and CDR2 YYEEEE. The J segment lost 7 bases and the V segment lost 4 bases, leaving 10 bases of the junction unmatched. The CDR3 nucleotides read TGTGCCAGCAGCCCGGCGGGACTAGCGGAGACAAATGAGCAGTTCTTC. Its protein product is CASSPAGLAETNEQFF.

The chain is built from TRBV7-9 and TRBJ2-1; possibly TRBD2 for D (5 bases). CDR1 and CDR2 (germline): SEHNR, FQNEAQ (reference sequence). The CDR3 sequence is 16 residues long. The ends were cut back, 5 bases at V and 0 bases at J, with 14 bases in the middle. This chain's CDR3 is CASSRAASISYNEQFF. CDR3 nucleotide sequence: TGTGCCAGCAGCCGAGCGGCCTCGATCTCCTACAATGAGCAGTTCTTC.

In the case of this clone: A junction end diverges from the germline sequence, so it may reflect a read error. This chain connects TRBV9 to TRBJ2-7; 10 bases are a match to TRBD2. This CDR3 region has 16 residues. From germline, CDR1 is SGDLS and CDR2 YYNGEE. Here the CDR3 reads CASSVSPSGGSFEQYF. For the CDR3, the DNA is TGTGCCAGCAGCGTAAGCCCTAGCGGGGGTTCCTTCGAGCAGTACTTC.

This rearrangement joins TRBV6-2 or TRBV6-3 to TRBJ1-5; TRBD1 matches at 7 bases. V trimming: 2 bases; J trimming: 1 base; junction bases outside the gene matches: 2. The CDR3 totals 15 residues. CDR1 is MNHEY and CDR2 is SVGEGT in the germline V gene. The chain's CDR3 is CASSYTGASNQPQHF. In DNA form, the CDR3 reads TGTGCCAGCAGTTACACAGGGGCAAGCAATCAGCCCCAGCATTTT.

J is TRBJ2-7 and V is TRBV5-4; a possible D gene is TRBD2 (5 bases). The CDR3 is made up of 13 amino acids. Trimming pared 3 bases from V and 1 base from J, leaving 8 bases between. From germline, CDR1 is SGHNT and CDR2 YYREEE (reference sequence). The CDR3 protein is CASSSRDSYEQYF. CDR3 nucleotides: TGTGCCAGCAGCTCCCGGGATTCCTACGAGCAGTACTTC.

The chain combines TRBV11-2 with TRBJ1-3, with D possibly TRBD1 on 5 matching bases. V lost 3 bases and J 0 bases, leaving 21 bases between the germline ends. CDR1 and CDR2 (germline): SGHAT, FQNNGV. The CDR3 length is 19 residues. The CDR3 DNA follows: TGTGCCAGCAGCTTTGGGGCCCCCTGGGGTATAAGCTCTGGAAACACCATATATTTT. This encodes CASSFGAPWGISSGNTIYF.

This chain joins TRBV12-3 or TRBV12-4 and TRBJ2-1; D may be TRBD2 (6 bases). The V end lost 6 bases, the J end lost 12 bases, and 15 bases lay between the germline ends. This CDR3 region has 12 residues. The CDR3 DNA sequence: TGTGCCAGCAGAACGGAGGGACCTGGGCAGTTCTTC. Amino acids: CASRTEGPGQFF.

The CDR3 spells CASSPPTAGLAENNEQFF. For the CDR3, the DNA is TGTGCCAGTAGTCCCCCGACCGCAGGACTAGCGGAGAACAATGAGCAGTTCTTC. The gene calls are TRBV19 and TRBJ2-1, with 10 bases matching TRBD2. Unmatched junction bases numbered 15, after V lost 5 bases and J lost 5 bases. This CDR3 region has 18 residues. Germline loops: CDR1 LNHDA, CDR2 SQIVND (reference sequence).